This record covers a single TCR beta chain. This specimen comes from a study of T cell changes during pregnancy in multiple sclerosis. Assay: immunoSEQ multiplex PCR; the TCRdb copy retains only in-frame clones and omits some. The sample consists of about 110,000 clones, approximately 93% of them appearing once. The sequence was collected from a female donor with multiple sclerosis, enrolled in a pregnancy study. Material: peripheral blood, obtained after pregnancy.

CDR3 in amino acids: CASSTRTGSYEQYF. CDR3 nucleotide sequence: TGTGCCAGCAGCACAAGGACAGGTTCCTACGAGCAGTACTTC. This chain links TRBV11-1 with TRBJ2-7; 7 nucleotides match TRBD1. The CDR3 runs 14 residues. V shed 5 bases, J shed 1 base, and the junction held 5 bases outside the gene matches. Germline V CDR1 and CDR2: SGHAT, FQDESV (reference sequence).